The next 27 T cell receptor beta chains were all read from a single sample in a study of T cells in Graves' hyperthyroidism and ophthalmopathy. Amplified TCR beta CDR3 regions derived from RNA transcripts. Carried out on the TCR CDR3, a first-round RT-PCR used the HTBI primer set. Via MiXCR, TCRdb re-called the multiplex PCR reads, giving one row per CDR3 protein. The sample contains approximately 620,000 distinct CDR3 sequences, roughly 13% of which appear only once. Sequencing was performed on blood. These receptors all stem from a woman in her twenties or thirties with Graves' hyperthyroidism that later progressed to Graves' ophthalmopathy.

To note about this clonotype: Likely a read error: the CDR3 ends without its conserved phenylalanine or tryptophan. This chain connects TRBV6-2 or TRBV6-3 to TRBJ1-2; D remains unclear. Trimming removed 4 bases at V and 4 bases at J, with 16 bases between. The germline gives CDR1 MNHEY, CDR2 SVGEGT. This CDR3 spans 15 amino acids. This chain's CDR3 is CASSSLSGKPYGYTY. The CDR3 DNA reads TGTGCCAGCAGTTCTCTAAGTGGAAAGCCCTATGGCTACACCTAC.

The rearrangement uses TRBV6-1 and TRBJ1-1; D is possibly TRBD1 (5 bases). The CDR3 has 12 amino acids. V gave up 3 bases and J gave up 10 bases, with 12 bases separating them. Germline V CDR1 and CDR2: MNHNS, SASEGT. This chain's CDR3 is CASSDPGRGAFF. CDR3 in DNA: TGTGCCAGCAGTGATCCGGGACGCGGAGCTTTCTTT.

In its sample, this clonotype was seen many times. The CDR3 spells CASSFRELLMSNEKLFF. Written as DNA, the CDR3 is TGTGCCAGCAGTTTTCGGGAACTCCTAATGAGTAATGAAAAACTGTTTTTT. This chain uses TRBV28 with TRBJ1-4; D not resolved. V was cut by 3 bases and J by 4 bases, with 18 bases left in between. Germline lookup yields CDR1 MDHEN and CDR2 SYDVKM. CDR3 size: 17 residues.

This clonotype was seen ten or more times. The chain couples TRBV11-3 to TRBJ2-7, with TRBD2 matching over 9 bases. The V gene's germline CDR1 is SGHNT and CDR2 YENEEA. V shed 5 bases, J shed 3 bases, and the junction held 8 bases outside the gene matches. The CDR3 length is 15 residues. CDR3 DNA: TGTGCCAGCAGCCCAAGACTAGCGGTGAACTACGAGCAGTACTTC. Amino acid sequence: CASSPRLAVNYEQYF.

Ten or more counts support this clonotype. V usage is TRBV5-1 and J usage is TRBJ2-1; D unclear. The CDR3 length is 14 residues. CDR1 and CDR2 (germline): SGHRS, YFSETQ. The V end lost 1 base, the J end lost 2 bases, and 7 bases lay between the germline ends. The DNA for the CDR3 is TGCGCCAGCAGCTTGCCGTCAACCTACAATGAGCAGTTCTTC. It is translated as CASSLPSTYNEQFF.

This clonotype was counted ten times or more. The V and J genes are TRBV6-5 and TRBJ1-4; D possibly corresponds to TRBD1 (6 bases). The CDR3 runs 15 residues. V was clipped by 0 bases and J by 7 bases, with 12 bases between them. Germline CDR1 MNHEY, CDR2 SVGAGI. As DNA, the CDR3 is TGTGCCAGCAGTTACTCTGCAGGGGTCCGTGAAAAACTGTTTTTT. It encodes CASSYSAGVREKLFF.

This clonotype was observed a handful of times. The gene calls are TRBV27 and TRBJ2-1; D is unresolved. Deletions cut 5 bases from V and 4 bases from J, with 15 bases between. Germline values: CDR1 MNHEY, CDR2 SMNVEV (reference sequence). The CDR3 totals 15 residues. The CDR3 reads CASSGPGGPYNEQFF. Here the CDR3 DNA reads TGTGCCAGCAGTGGCCCGGGCGGCCCTTACAATGAGCAGTTCTTC.

This clonotype was seen ten or more times. The chain recombines TRBV20-1 with TRBJ1-2; D is uncertain. Per the germline V gene, CDR1 is DFQATT and CDR2 is SNEGSKA (reference sequence). The CDR3 sequence is 13 residues long. The ends were cut back, 6 bases at V and 4 bases at J, with 15 bases in the middle. CDR3 sequence: CSAPLAGSYGYTF. The CDR3 DNA follows: TGCAGTGCCCCCCTGGCCGGGTCCTATGGCTACACCTTC.

The chain links TRBV6-1 to TRBJ1-4, with D possibly TRBD1 on 5 matching bases. CDR1 and CDR2 from the germline V gene are MNHNS and SASEGT. Deletions cut 8 bases from V and 7 bases from J, with 14 bases between. The CDR3 extends over 13 amino acids. The CDR3 bases are TGTGCCAGCGGATACAGGAGGGGTGAAAAACTGTTTTTT. Translating gives CASGYRRGEKLFF.

This clonotype was counted a few times. The chain combines TRBV9 with TRBJ2-1, with TRBD2 matching 8 bases. The germline V gene has CDR1 SGDLS and CDR2 YYNGEE. Trimming cost V 0 bases and J 7 bases; bases outside gene matches: 9. The CDR3 runs to 16 residues. CDR3 region: CASSVDFGRAINEQFF. Here the CDR3 DNA reads TGTGCCAGCAGCGTAGATTTCGGGAGGGCCATAAATGAGCAGTTCTTC. Supplemented by reference TRBV9 and TRBJ2-1, the full variable domain reads DSGVTQTPKHLITATGQRVTLRCSPRSGDLSVYWYQQSLDQGLQFLIQYYNGEERAKGNILERFSAQQFPDLHSELNLSSLELGDSALYFCASSVDFGRAINEQFFGPGTRLTVL.

This clonotype has only a few counts. The chain has TRBV5-1 and TRBJ1-2; possible D gene TRBD1, 5 bases. The CDR3 is 13 amino acids. Germline values: CDR1 SGHRS, CDR2 YFSETQ. Trimming shortened V by 0 bases and J by 4 bases, and 7 bases separated the two germline ends. The CDR3 loop is CASSLEQVYGYTF. The CDR3 bases are TGCGCCAGCAGCTTGGAACAGGTCTATGGCTACACCTTC.

This clonotype was counted ten times or more. This chain joins TRBV6-2 or TRBV6-3 and TRBJ1-1; D might be TRBD1 (6 bases). V shed 4 bases and J shed 0 bases, with 18 bases lying between them. Germline V gene lookup returns CDR1 MNHEY and CDR2 SVGEGT. The CDR3 runs to 17 residues. The CDR3 loop is CASSFRDIFVMNTEAFF. CDR3 bases: TGTGCCAGCAGTTTCCGGGACATTTTTGTCATGAACACTGAAGCTTTCTTT.

This clonotype turned up a few times. The rearrangement uses TRBV15 and TRBJ2-7; 8 bases line up with TRBD2. CDR1 is LNHNV, CDR2 YYDKDF, per germline (reference sequence). The CDR3 contains 14 residues. Losses at the gene ends were 4 bases for V and 2 bases for J; bases not matched to a gene: 4. The CDR3 reads CATSKTSETYEQYF. The DNA for the CDR3 is TGTGCCACCAGCAAGACTAGCGAAACCTACGAGCAGTACTTC. Full variable domain (rest looked up from reference TRBV15 and TRBJ2-7): DAMVIQNPRYQVTQFGKPVTLSCSQTLNHNVMYWYQQKSSQAPKLLFHYYDKDFNNEADTPDNFQSRRPNTSFCFLDIRSPGLGDTAMYLCATSKTSETYEQYFGPGTRLTVT.

The sample holds many counts of this clonotype. The V and J genes are TRBV6-2 or TRBV6-3 and TRBJ1-1, with a possible D match to TRBD1 (5 bases). The V end lost 4 bases, the J end lost 6 bases, and 15 bases lay between the germline ends. The CDR3 is 14 amino acids. The V gene's germline CDR1 is MNHEY and CDR2 SVGEGT. The CDR3 sequence is CASSFSGGDAEAFF. CDR3 coding DNA: TGTGCCAGCAGTTTCTCCGGTGGGGACGCTGAAGCTTTCTTT.

This clonotype has ten or more counts. The rearrangement uses TRBV11-2 and TRBJ2-5; TRBD2 might be the D (7 bases). CDR1 SGHAT and CDR2 FQNNGV come from the germline V gene. The CDR3 runs 14 residues. Trimming cost V 2 bases and J 4 bases, with 11 bases left between them. The CDR3 loop is CASSLSGGSETQYF. The DNA for the CDR3 is TGTGCCAGCAGCTTATCGGGGGGCTCAGAGACCCAGTACTTC.

There are many counts of this clonotype. The chain links TRBV28 to TRBJ1-1, with D possibly being TRBD1 (6 bases). The germline gives CDR1 MDHEN, CDR2 SYDVKM. V was trimmed by 6 bases and J by 4 bases, leaving 12 bases between them. This CDR3 has 13 residues. The CDR3 nucleotides read TGTGCCAGCAGCCCGGGGGGCGGCACTGAAGCTTTCTTT. This sequence encodes CASSPGGGTEAFF.

V usage is TRBV5-6 and J usage is TRBJ2-7; 8 positions match TRBD2. The CDR3 is 15 residues long. Germline values: CDR1 SGHDT, CDR2 YYEEEE. Trimming took 0 bases from V and 4 from J; bases not matched to a gene: 6. The CDR3 DNA reads TGTGCCAGCAGCTTGGCCGCTAGCGGGCGGTACGAGCAGTACTTC. Protein: CASSLAASGRYEQYF.

The rearrangement uses TRBV6-2 or TRBV6-3 and TRBJ2-5; possibly TRBD1 for D (6 bases). The germline V gene has CDR1 MNHEY and CDR2 SVGEGT. The V end lost 8 bases, the J end lost 2 bases, and 18 bases lay between the germline ends. The CDR3 runs to 15 residues. The CDR3 bases are TGTGCCAGCGCACCCCGCCGAACAGGGCAAGAGACCCAGTACTTC. Protein product: CASAPRRTGQETQYF.

On this clonotype itself: A single base separates this from a much larger clone, so it may be a read error. The J gene is TRBJ2-6, the V gene TRBV24-1; D gene uncertain. Germline assignment: CDR1 KGHDR and CDR2 SFDVKD. Trimming cost V 3 bases and J 1 base, with 12 bases left between them. There are 17 residues in the CDR3. CDR3 bases: TGTGCCACCAGTGATAGGCCGGGTAAGTCTGGGGCCAACGTCCTGACTTTC. The encoded protein is CATSDRPGKSGANVLTF.

The V gene is TRBV30, the J gene TRBJ2-7; D unresolved. V lost 1 base and J lost 7, with 8 bases in between. CDR1 is GTSNPN, CDR2 SVGIG, per germline (reference sequence). This CDR3 comprises 11 residues. The CDR3: CAWSAGLEQYF. The DNA of the CDR3 is TGTGCCTGGAGTGCTGGCTTGGAGCAGTACTTC.

J is TRBJ1-1 and V is TRBV7-9, with 10 bases fitting TRBD1. The germline CDR1 and CDR2 sequences are SEHNR and FQNEAQ (reference sequence). The CDR3 contains 15 residues. Trimming removed 5 bases from V and 4 bases from J; junction bases left unmatched: 7. The CDR3: CASSHTGTGATEAFF. CDR3 nucleotides: TGTGCCAGCAGCCACACCGGGACAGGGGCCACTGAAGCTTTCTTT.

V and J are TRBV7-3 and TRBJ2-2; possible D gene TRBD1, 6 bases. Germline-derived CDR1 and CDR2 are SGHTA and FQGTGA. Trimming removed 2 bases at V and 7 bases at J, with 14 bases between. This CDR3 has 15 residues. CDR3 protein: CASSLAQGRGGELFF. CDR3 sequence (DNA): TGTGCCAGCAGCTTAGCCCAGGGGAGAGGCGGGGAGCTGTTTTTT.

This chain joins TRBV20-1 and TRBJ2-1, with TRBD2 matching 8 bases. The CDR3 totals 14 residues. Germline CDR1 reads DFQATT; CDR2 reads SNEGSKA (reference sequence). The CDR3 sequence: CRTFSGISYNEQFF. Here the CDR3 DNA reads TGCAGAACCTTTAGCGGGATCTCCTACAATGAGCAGTTCTTC.

This clonotype occurred a few times. This sequence joins TRBV6-1 and TRBJ1-5; D gene ambiguous. Germline V gene data show CDR1 as MNHNS and CDR2 as SASEGT. This CDR3 comprises 14 residues. Trimming pared 10 bases from V and 2 bases from J, leaving 15 bases between. The DNA of the CDR3 is TGTGCCACAACCCCAGGATATGGCAATCAGCCCCAGCATTTT. Translation gives CATTPGYGNQPQHF.

The chain joins TRBV12-3 or TRBV12-4 to TRBJ2-1; D may be TRBD2 (5 bases). This CDR3 contains 17 residues. The V gene lost 1 base and the J gene lost 0 bases, with 13 bases spanning the gap. CDR3 loop: CASSLEVTTSSYNEQFF. The CDR3 nucleotides read TGTGCCAGCAGTTTAGAAGTGACTACAAGCTCCTACAATGAGCAGTTCTTC.

The count of this clonotype is one. This could be a read error, since a much larger clone is one nucleotide away. This chain joins TRBV27 and TRBJ2-1; D uncertain. Germline V lookup: CDR1 MNHEY, CDR2 SMNVEV (reference sequence). Trimming shortened V by 2 bases and J by 6 bases, and 11 bases separated the two germline ends. This CDR3 has 14 residues. CDR3 nucleotides: TGTGCCAGCAGTTTAATGGATAACTCCAATGAGCAGTTCTTC. Translation: CASSLMDNSNEQFF.

This clonotype occurred many times. The rearrangement links TRBV2 to TRBJ1-5; D gene unclear. Germline V gives CDR1 SNHLY, CDR2 FYNNEI. Trimming took 4 bases from V and 0 from J, leaving 10 bases between them. This CDR3 has 15 amino acids. For the CDR3, the DNA is TGTGCCAGCAGTGCAACAGTAGTTAGCAATCAGCCCCAGCATTTT. Protein: CASSATVVSNQPQHF.